This T cell receptor beta chain was sequenced for a study of blood T cell repertoires in COVID-19. For the study at large: COVID-19 samples collected from the United States, Italy and Spain covered acute and convalescent phases. Sources were T cells, B-cell-depleted T cells, or PBMCs; the material itself was cDNA or gDNA.

Seattle patients were enrolled while actively infected and followed longitudinally. In the original workflow: Counts of nucleated cells, estimated from reference gene primer amplification, were obtained. Here immunoSEQ multiplex PCR was the method, and the copy in TCRdb shows in-frame clones only, minus some. For V, J and clone size, that table is used; D and trimming come from the DNA. The profile shows roughly 200,000 clones, 70% to 90% of them singletons. CDR1 is SGHAT, CDR2 FQNNGV, per germline. This CDR3 region has 15 residues. V lost 0 bases and J 5 bases, leaving 11 bases between the germline ends.

The sample consisted of peripheral blood. This chain joins TRBV11-2 and TRBJ1-5; possibly TRBD1 for D (5 bases). This TCR derives from a person aged 65-85 years with COVID-19, enrolled during active disease. This CDR3 reads CASSLDGAGHQPQHF. Here the CDR3 DNA reads TGTGCCAGCAGCTTAGATGGGGCAGGCCATCAGCCCCAGCATTTT.